The rows below give T cell receptor beta chains drawn from one sample of a study of blood T cell repertoires in COVID-19. Generated by immunoSEQ multiplex PCR, the TCRdb table keeps only in-frame clones and is missing some. This sample yields a few hundred thousand clones, of which less than 95% are seen a single time; 0.6% belongs to the top ten. The sequencing input was PBMCs or T cells enriched from blood (not recorded which). These receptor sequences come from a man aged 18 to 30 who had recovered from COVID-19. Each CDR3 is given with its conserved first and last residue. The D gene is left open where the match is weak. Rows give clone size only sometimes, using once, few, many, or a class for an expanded clone.

d_call	j_call	clone_size	v_call	cdr3_aa	cdr3_nt
-	TRBJ1-1	-	TRBV9	CASSVGGTTEAFF	TGTGCCAGCAGCGTGGGAGGGACCACTGAAGCTTTCTTT
TRBD1	TRBJ1-2	once	TRBV10-2	CASTNQGTVGYTF	TGCGCCAGCACCAACCAAGGGACAGTTGGCTACACCTTC
TRBD2	TRBJ2-3	few	TRBV6-1	CASSVLADTGGGTQYF	TGTGCCAGCAGTGTCCTAGCGGATACCGGTGGTGGCACGCAGTATTTT
TRBD1	TRBJ2-7	once	TRBV10-2	CASSESQGAQYEQYF	TGCGCCAGCAGTGAGTCCCAGGGGGCGCAGTACGAGCAGTACTTC
TRBD1	TRBJ1-2	-	TRBV14	CASSQPGQGARSNYGYTF	TGTGCCAGCAGCCAGCCGGGACAGGGTGCCCGATCTAACTATGGCTACACCTTC
TRBD1	TRBJ1-6	-	TRBV28	CASSFPDREVGALHF	TGTGCCAGCAGTTTTCCCGACAGGGAAGTAGGAGCCCTCCACTTT
-	TRBJ1-1	once	TRBV28	CASSLFEVGPTGEAFF	TGTGCCAGCAGTTTATTTGAGGTCGGCCCAACAGGGGAAGCTTTCTTT
TRBD1	TRBJ1-1	-	TRBV3-1/TRBV3-2	CASSQDDRGPWAFF	TGTGCCAGCAGCCAAGATGACAGGGGGCCTTGGGCTTTCTTT
-	TRBJ1-1	-	TRBV28	CASGERVTEAFF	TGTGCCAGCGGGGAGAGGGTTACTGAAGCTTTCTTT
-	TRBJ1-4	-	TRBV2	CARTGQRNEKLFF	TGTGCCAGAACGGGACAAAGGAATGAAAAACTGTTTTTT
-	TRBJ1-5	-	TRBV19	CASKTDPGSPNQPQHF	TGTGCCAGTAAAACCGACCCGGGGTCGCCCAATCAGCCCCAGCATTTT
TRBD2	TRBJ2-5	-	TRBV6-5	CASSYVRERGRETQYF	TGTGCCAGCAGTTACGTACGGGAGCGGGGGAGAGAGACCCAGTACTTC
-	TRBJ1-3	many	TRBV3-1/TRBV3-2	CASSQDRPGGNTIYF	TGTGCCAGCAGCCAAGATAGGCCGGGGGGAAACACCATATATTTT
TRBD1	TRBJ1-4	once	TRBV10-3	CAISDRGLGEKLFF	TGTGCCATCAGCGACAGGGGGTTGGGAGAAAAACTGTTTTTT
-	TRBJ1-2	-	TRBV11-2	CASSLAGLGLGGYTF	TGTGCCAGCAGCTTAGCGGGGTTGGGTTTGGGAGGCTACACCTTC
-	TRBJ1-5	-	TRBV28	CASSPGGRNQPQHF	TGTGCCAGCAGCCCCGGAGGTCGCAATCAGCCCCAGCATTTT
-	TRBJ1-1	-	TRBV6-1	CASSEAELPPGTEAFF	TGTGCCAGCAGTGAAGCGGAGCTCCCGCCTGGCACTGAAGCTTTCTTT
TRBD1	TRBJ2-5	-	TRBV19	CASSPTGLRETQYF	TGTGCCAGTAGTCCGACAGGGCTCCGAGAGACCCAGTACTTC
-	TRBJ1-5	-	TRBV11-3	CASSSRFGVSNQPQHF	TGTGCCAGCAGCTCCCGATTCGGGGTTAGCAATCAGCCCCAGCATTTT
-	TRBJ1-2	-	TRBV19	CASSITARAGYTF	TGTGCCAGTAGTATTACTGCCCGCGCTGGCTACACCTTC
TRBD1	TRBJ1-1	-	TRBV2	CASSLQGASTEAFF	TGTGCCAGCAGCCTACAGGGGGCTAGCACTGAAGCTTTCTTT
-	TRBJ1-4	-	TRBV7-9	CASSSTGNNEKLFF	TGTGCCAGCAGCTCAACAGGGAATAATGAAAAACTGTTTTTT
TRBD2	TRBJ2-4	-	TRBV7-8	CASSLVSGGAKNIQYF	TGTGCCAGCAGCTTAGTCAGCGGGGGTGCCAAAAACATTCAGTACTTC
-	TRBJ1-5	-	TRBV6-2/TRBV6-3	CASSWGTGQPQHF	TGTGCCAGCAGTTGGGGGACTGGACAGCCCCAGCATTTT
-	TRBJ1-2	-	TRBV2	CASSEEGSGYTF	TGTGCCAGCAGTGAGGAGGGTAGCGGCTACACCTTC
-	TRBJ1-1	-	TRBV2	CASSVTGSKTEAFF	TGTGCCAGCAGTGTTACCGGGAGTAAAACTGAAGCTTTCTTT
-	TRBJ2-3	-	TRBV10-3	CAISVSDPRVDTQYF	TGTGCCATCAGTGTGTCAGACCCCCGGGTAGATACGCAGTATTTT
-	TRBJ1-2	few	TRBV6-4	CASSPRGSGYGYTF	TGTGCCAGCAGTCCCCGGGGGTCGGGCTATGGCTACACCTTC
-	TRBJ1-4	-	TRBV25-1	CASSGRDGGNEKLFF	TGTGCCAGCAGTGGACGGGACGGGGGGAATGAAAAACTGTTTTTT
TRBD2	TRBJ2-7	few	TRBV10-3	CAISESEGAGGTYEQYF	TGTGCCATCAGTGAGTCAGAAGGCGCGGGAGGGACCTACGAGCAGTACTTC
TRBD1	TRBJ2-3	-	TRBV11-3	CASSDRVLTDTQYF	TGTGCCAGCAGCGACAGGGTGCTCACAGATACGCAGTATTTT
-	TRBJ1-2	-	TRBV10-3	CAISESGRVNYGYTF	TGTGCCATCAGTGAGTCGGGCAGGGTCAACTATGGCTACACCTTC
-	TRBJ1-4	-	TRBV18	CASSPRGSTNEKLFF	TGTGCCAGCTCACCCCGCGGGTCAACTAATGAAAAACTGTTTTTT
-	TRBJ2-3	-	TRBV5-5	CASSFGATQYF	TGTGCCAGCAGTTTTGGGGCTACGCAGTATTTT
-	TRBJ1-3	-	TRBV29-1	CSAAGAGNTIYF	TGCAGCGCGGCAGGGGCTGGAAACACCATATATTTT
TRBD1	TRBJ1-1	-	TRBV7-9	CASSNNRGRYTEAFF	TGTGCCAGCAGCAACAACAGGGGCCGGTACACTGAAGCTTTCTTT
TRBD2	TRBJ2-1	once	TRBV9	CASSVVGSGNSGQFF	TGTGCCAGCAGCGTAGTAGGTAGCGGGAACTCCGGGCAGTTCTTC
-	TRBJ1-3	-	TRBV5-6	CASSTTGSSGNTIYF	TGTGCCAGCAGCACCACAGGGAGCTCTGGAAACACCATATATTTT
TRBD2	TRBJ2-7	-	TRBV6-5	CASHRGLDHEQYF	TGTGCCAGTCATAGGGGACTAGACCACGAGCAGTACTTC
-	TRBJ1-3	-	TRBV14	CASSLLGIFSGNTIYF	TGTGCCAGCAGCCTCCTAGGTATTTTCTCTGGAAACACCATATATTTT
TRBD2	TRBJ2-2	-	TRBV19	CASSGLAGLTGELFF	TGTGCCAGTAGCGGACTAGCGGGTTTAACCGGGGAGCTGTTTTTT
TRBD1	TRBJ1-2	once	TRBV5-1	CASSFSGGSYGYTF	TGCGCCAGCAGCTTTTCAGGGGGTAGTTATGGCTACACCTTC
TRBD2	TRBJ2-3	-	TRBV3-1/TRBV3-2	CASSLQLAGSKYF	TGTGCCAGCAGCCTCCAACTAGCGGGTAGCAAGTATTTT
-	TRBJ2-4	-	TRBV28	CASRLGTPGDIQYF	TGTGCCAGCAGGCTAGGGACCCCAGGGGACATTCAGTACTTC
TRBD1	TRBJ2-1	-	TRBV19	CASSSHRDRGYNEQFF	TGTGCCAGTAGTAGCCACCGGGACAGGGGCTACAATGAGCAGTTCTTC